The rows below give T cell receptor beta chains drawn from one sample of a study of cytomegalovirus exposure and HLA in healthy donors. Sequencing used immunoSEQ multiplex PCR; TCRdb keeps in-frame clones, though not all of them. The repertoire holds a few hundred thousand clones, with just over 85% as singletons. The sequencing sample was made of PBMCs. These TCRs come from a woman between 18 and 29 years old in good health and CMV-seronegative. CDR3s include the opening cysteine and the closing phenylalanine or tryptophan. A D gene is named only where the DNA matches it firmly. Only part of the rows carry a size: once, few, many, or a class if the clone is expanded.

CDR3nt,CDR3aa,v_gene,d_gene,abundance,j_gene
TGTGCCAGCAGCTTGAGTGACAAGTCCTACGAGCAGTACTTC,CASSLSDKSYEQYF,TRBV5-4,NA,NA,TRBJ2-7
TGTGCCTGGAGTAAGTCTAGGGGGCCCAATCAGCCCCAGCATTTT,CAWSKSRGPNQPQHF,TRBV30,TRBD1,NA,TRBJ1-5
TGTGCCAGCAGCCAAGGACTAGCGGGTTACGAGCAGTACTTC,CASSQGLAGYEQYF,TRBV4-2,TRBD2,once,TRBJ2-7
TGTGCCAGCAGCTGGGGAGGGACGGTAGAAGCTTTCTTT,CASSWGGTVEAFF,TRBV11-2,NA,NA,TRBJ1-1
TGTGCCAGCAGCTTAGACCCCCCAGGACTAGCGGGAGCTAGCACAGATACGCAGTATTTT,CASSLDPPGLAGASTDTQYF,TRBV11-2,TRBD2,NA,TRBJ2-3
TGCGCCAGCAGCTTGGAATCACGGGGAGCTGAAGCTTTCTTT,CASSLESRGAEAFF,TRBV5-1,NA,NA,TRBJ1-1
TGTGCCAGCGGCTCCCCGGGTGGAACGAACACTGAAGCTTTCTTT,CASGSPGGTNTEAFF,TRBV28,NA,once,TRBJ1-1
TGCGCCAGCAGTTCCAGCGGAAATTACAATGAGCAGTTCTTC,CASSSSGNYNEQFF,TRBV5-1,NA,NA,TRBJ2-1
TGTGCCAGCAGGGTCGGGTACACCGGGGAGCTGTTTTTT,CASRVGYTGELFF,TRBV19,NA,NA,TRBJ2-2
TGTGCCAGCAGCTTTCAGGGTGCAGCCTACGAGCAGTACTTC,CASSFQGAAYEQYF,TRBV7-2,NA,NA,TRBJ2-7
TGCGCCAGCAGCCAAGGACAGTTCAGGGTGACTGAAGCTTTCTTT,CASSQGQFRVTEAFF,TRBV4-1,NA,once,TRBJ1-1
TGTGCCAGCAGTCGAACTAGCTGGGCTAATGAAAAACTGTTTTTT,CASSRTSWANEKLFF,TRBV28,NA,NA,TRBJ1-4
TGTGCCAGCAGGATTACAGGGGCGAACACTGAAGCTTTCTTT,CASRITGANTEAFF,TRBV27,TRBD1,NA,TRBJ1-1
TGTGCCATCAGAGACAGGGGGCAAGACGCCAATGAGCAGTTCTTC,CAIRDRGQDANEQFF,TRBV10-3,TRBD1,NA,TRBJ2-1
TGTGCCAGTAGTCCGCCAGGGGCGAACACTGAAGCTTTCTTT,CASSPPGANTEAFF,TRBV19,NA,NA,TRBJ1-1
TGTGCCAGCAAAAGGGGAAACATTCAGTACTTC,CASKRGNIQYF,TRBV2,NA,NA,TRBJ2-4
TGTGCCAGCTCACCAAGACTAGCGGGAGGGAGCTCCTACAATGAGCAGTTCTTC,CASSPRLAGGSSYNEQFF,TRBV18,TRBD2,NA,TRBJ2-1
TGTGCCAGCAGCTTGCGGGAAACCGGGGAGCTGTTTTTT,CASSLRETGELFF,TRBV7-6,NA,NA,TRBJ2-2
TGCGCCAGCAGCCCTTCGCGGGGCCCCACAGATACGCAGTATTTT,CASSPSRGPTDTQYF,TRBV4-1,NA,NA,TRBJ2-3
TGTGCCAGCAGTGGGGGAGGATATGGCTACACCTTC,CASSGGGYGYTF,TRBV6-5,NA,NA,TRBJ1-2
TGTGCCAGCAGCGTAGTCGCGGAGGGTGCAAACACCATATATTTT,CASSVVAEGANTIYF,TRBV9,NA,once,TRBJ1-3
TGTGCCAGCAGCTTAGGGGCCACTAACTATGGCTACACCTTC,CASSLGATNYGYTF,TRBV7-8,NA,NA,TRBJ1-2
TGTGCCAGCAGGCTAGGACAGTTAGCCAAAAACATTCAGTACTTC,CASRLGQLAKNIQYF,TRBV2,NA,NA,TRBJ2-4
TGCGCCAGCAGCTTGTTAAGCAGCGGGAGCTCCTACAATGAGCAGTTCTTC,CASSLLSSGSSYNEQFF,TRBV5-1,TRBD2,NA,TRBJ2-1
TGTGCCAGCAGCCTTCGGTTAGCGGGATTGTCAGAGACCCAGTACTTC,CASSLRLAGLSETQYF,TRBV7-2,TRBD2,NA,TRBJ2-5
TGCGCCAGCAGCTCCTCGGACAGGCGGAACAATGAGCAGTTCTTC,CASSSSDRRNNEQFF,TRBV5-1,TRBD1,NA,TRBJ2-1
TGTGCCAGCAGTTCGTGGACAGGGGAACGGGGGTTATCCGGGGAGCTGTTTTTT,CASSSWTGERGLSGELFF,TRBV28,TRBD1,NA,TRBJ2-2
TGTGCCAGCAGCTCCCCATCTGGGGGCAAAAAAAACATTCAGTACTTC,CASSSPSGGKKNIQYF,TRBV5-6,NA,NA,TRBJ2-4
TGTGCCAGCAGCGCCGACGGGAACTATGGCTACACCTTC,CASSADGNYGYTF,TRBV7-9,NA,few,TRBJ1-2
TGTGCCAGCAGCTTCTCGTACAGGGTTAGGAATGAGCAGTTCTTC,CASSFSYRVRNEQFF,TRBV11-3,NA,NA,TRBJ2-1
TGTGCCAGCAGTTTACGGTTAGTCGAGACCCAGTACTTC,CASSLRLVETQYF,TRBV28,NA,NA,TRBJ2-5
TGCGCCAGCAGCTTGGGAACAGGGGGCTGGCGATTCTATGGCTACACCTTC,CASSLGTGGWRFYGYTF,TRBV5-1,TRBD1,NA,TRBJ1-2
TGTGCCAGCAGTGACTACATGGGACAGGGAACCAATGAGCAGTTCTTC,CASSDYMGQGTNEQFF,TRBV6-4,TRBD1,NA,TRBJ2-1
TGTGCCAGCAGTGAGACAGGGTGGAACACTGAAGCTTTCTTT,CASSETGWNTEAFF,TRBV6-1,TRBD1,NA,TRBJ1-1
TGTGCCAGCAGTTACACGGGGAGTCGGACTGAAGCTTTCTTT,CASSYTGSRTEAFF,TRBV6-5,NA,few,TRBJ1-1
TGTGCCAGCTCACCGCAGGGGAACACTGAAGCTTTCTTT,CASSPQGNTEAFF,TRBV18,NA,few,TRBJ1-1
TGTGCCAGCAGAACCGTGACAGGGGGTCCGGATCAGCCCCAGCATTTT,CASRTVTGGPDQPQHF,TRBV28,TRBD1,NA,TRBJ1-5
TGTGCCAGCAGCAAGACTAGCGGATGGGGGAACATTCAGTACTTC,CASSKTSGWGNIQYF,TRBV5-4,TRBD2,NA,TRBJ2-4
TGTGCCAGCAGTTCTTGGGAGGGCCTGGCCAAAAACATTCAGTACTTC,CASSSWEGLAKNIQYF,TRBV27,TRBD2,NA,TRBJ2-4
TGTGCCAGCAGTTACCACCCTGGGGGGGCGGGCGGGGAGCTGTTTTTT,CASSYHPGGAGGELFF,TRBV6-5,NA,NA,TRBJ2-2